This T cell receptor (beta chain) was recorded in a study of shared clonotypes between healthy human individuals. Study summary: Contributing individuals were a couple of females and a few males aged 18 to 49.

Regarding this clone: Its specificity is not known.

V shed 8 bases and J 5 bases; nucleotides not matched to a gene: 11. The CDR3 is 14 amino acids. The germline V gene has CDR1 SEHNR and CDR2 FQNEAQ (reference sequence). Whole-study findings and limits: Sharing across four donors was highest in naive CD4 (around 5%) and lowest in memory CD8 (about 0.4%).

The run depth of the assay was deep. TCRdb's copy holds only in-frame clones and misses some; the assay was immunoSEQ multiplex PCR. The table shows around 1.5 million clones, with roughly 98% occurring only once. This chain joins TRBV7-9 and TRBJ2-5; 7 bases match TRBD2. This TCR derives from a man aged 30 to 39 in good health. Sequenced material: naive CD4+ T cells sorted from blood. Subset denoted: CD45RA+ positively selected. CDR3 DNA: TGTGCCAGCGCGGGGGACTCTCCAGGGGAGACCCAGTACTTC. Its translation is CASAGDSPGETQYF. Combining the CDR3 with reference TRBV7-9 and TRBJ2-5 gives the whole variable domain DTGVSQNPRHKITKRGQNVTFRCDPISEHNRLYWYRQTLGQGPEFLTYFQNEAQLEKSRLLSDRFSAERPKGSFSTLEIQRTEQGDSAMYLCASAGDSPGETQYFGPGTRLLVL.